The 19 T cell receptor beta chains given below trace back to one sample, sequenced in a study of CD8+CD57+ T cells in acquired aplastic anemia. Selection for sequencing was limited to patients who had shown CD8+CD57+ cell expansion by flow cytometry. Profiles of TCR beta VDJ and CDR3 were generated from a genomic DNA template. TCRdb fed the reads into MiXCR, producing one record per CDR3 protein. The table has around 430,000 distinct CDR3 sequences, around a third seen once. Specimen: sorted CD4+, CD8+, or CD8+CD57+ T cells (not recorded which) from PBMCs. Receptors were obtained from a human donor with aplastic anemia.

This clonotype was seen ten or more times. The chain couples TRBV2 to TRBJ1-1, with 8 bases aligning to TRBD1. Germline V gene data show CDR1 as SNHLY and CDR2 as FYNNEI. V lost 3 bases, J lost 9 bases, and 9 bases stayed unmatched. The CDR3 runs to 14 residues. The CDR3 region has the DNA TGTGCCAGCAGTGACAGCAGGGGGCAACACCAAGCTTTCTTT. This gives the protein CASSDSRGQHQAFF.

J is TRBJ2-3 and V is TRBV19, with 11 bases aligning to TRBD2. Germline CDR1 is LNHDA and CDR2 is SQIVND (reference sequence). The CDR3 loop spans 19 amino acids. Trimming removed 0 bases from V and 7 bases from J; junction bases left unmatched: 15. The CDR3 nucleotides read TGTGCCAGTAGTATAGATTTAGCCGGGACTAGCGGAAAGACGTATACGCAGTATTTT. Amino acids: CASSIDLAGTSGKTYTQYF. Together with reference TRBV19 and TRBJ2-3, the CDR3 gives the full variable domain: DGGITQSPKYLFRKEGQNVTLSCEQNLNHDAMYWYRQDPGQGLRLIYYSQIVNDFQKGDIAEGYSVSREKKESFPLTVTSAQKNPTAFYLCASSIDLAGTSGKTYTQYFGPGTRLTVL.

V gene TRBV6-2 or TRBV6-3 combines with J gene TRBJ1-5, with TRBD1 matching 9 bases. V lost 5 bases and J lost 6; bases outside the gene matches: 8. This CDR3 comprises 15 residues. Germline CDR1 MNHEY, CDR2 SVGEGT. The CDR3 nucleotides read TGTGCCAGCAGTAACGGACAGGGGTCGAGTCAGCCCCAGCATTTT. Translated: CASSNGQGSSQPQHF.

The chain joins TRBV25-1 to TRBJ1-2; TRBD1 agrees at 8 bases. CDR1 is MGHDK and CDR2 is SYGVNS in the germline V gene. This CDR3 has 14 amino acids. Trimming took 5 bases from V and 14 from J; bases not matched to a gene: 16. DNA of the CDR3: TGTGCCAGCAGTTTTAGTGGGTGGGCGGACAGGGCTACCTTC. The encoded protein is CASSFSGWADRATF.

This clonotype was picked up many times. This chain links TRBV19 with TRBJ2-1; 8 bases are shared with TRBD2. V was pared by 6 bases and J by 7 bases, with 8 bases of the junction left unmatched. Germline CDR1 and CDR2: LNHDA and SQIVND (reference sequence). The CDR3 extends over 14 amino acids. The CDR3 bases are TGTGCCAGTAGGGAGCGGGGGATGGGAAATGAGCAGTTCTTC. As protein: CASRERGMGNEQFF.

This clonotype has a count of ten or more. The genes are TRBV7-8 and TRBJ2-5; D not resolved. V was trimmed by 5 bases and J by 3 bases, leaving 7 bases between them. There are 12 residues in the CDR3. The germline gives CDR1 SGHVS, CDR2 FQNEAQ. CDR3 residues: CASSPAKETQYF. CDR3 coding DNA: TGTGCCAGCAGCCCAGCAAAAGAGACCCAGTACTTC.

This clonotype was seen at least ten times. The rearrangement joins TRBV7-9 to TRBJ2-7; D is unclear. CDR3 length equals 14 residues. The V and J ends lost 2 bases and 0 bases respectively, with 8 bases between them. Germline V gives CDR1 SEHNR, CDR2 FQNEAQ (reference sequence). CDR3 residues: CASSLMDHSYEQYF. The CDR3 DNA sequence: TGTGCCAGCAGCTTAATGGACCACTCCTACGAGCAGTACTTC.

This clonotype was recorded at least ten times. This chain uses TRBV7-9 with TRBJ1-2, with no clear D. Germline V gives CDR1 SEHNR, CDR2 FQNEAQ (reference sequence). V gave up 2 bases and J gave up 6 bases, with 13 bases separating them. This CDR3 spans 14 amino acids. CDR3 coding DNA: TGTGCCAGCAGCTTATTCGGGGTCTCAGATGGCTACACCTTC. Protein: CASSLFGVSDGYTF. The full variable domain, in which reference TRBV7-9 and TRBJ1-2 provide the parts outside the CDR3, is DTGVSQNPRHKITKRGQNVTFRCDPISEHNRLYWYRQTLGQGPEFLTYFQNEAQLEKSRLLSDRFSAERPKGSFSTLEIQRTEQGDSAMYLCASSLFGVSDGYTFGSGTRLTVV.

Many counts were recorded for this clonotype. The rearrangement links TRBV2 to TRBJ2-2, with 7 bases identical to TRBD2. Germline V gene lookup returns CDR1 SNHLY and CDR2 FYNNEI. The CDR3 runs 15 residues. Unmatched junction bases numbered 4, after V lost 6 bases and J lost 0 bases. CDR3 amino acids: CASRVAGTNTGELFF. The CDR3 nucleotides read TGTGCCAGCAGAGTAGCGGGCACGAACACCGGGGAGCTGTTTTTT.

This clonotype was seen ten or more times. The rearrangement links TRBV20-1 to TRBJ1-5; D is uncertain. V lost 2 bases to trimming and J lost 0 bases, with 8 bases between them. In germline, CDR1 is DFQATT, CDR2 SNEGSKA (reference sequence). The CDR3 is 14 amino acids. In DNA, the CDR3 is TGCAGTGCTAGACTTCCGAGTAGCAATCAGCCCCAGCATTTT. Translated, it gives CSARLPSSNQPQHF.

This clonotype was observed a handful of times. The V gene is TRBV30, the J gene TRBJ1-6; D not certain. Trimming pared 2 bases from V and 7 bases from J, leaving 9 bases between. The CDR3 length is 13 residues. CDR1 and CDR2 from the germline V gene are GTSNPN and SVGIG (reference sequence). The CDR3 sequence: CAWSTEVNSPLHF. CDR3 sequence (DNA): TGTGCCTGGAGTACAGAAGTAAATTCACCCCTCCACTTT.

The CDR3 loop is CASSLDGTQGQPQHF. CDR3 DNA sequence: TGCGCCAGCAGCTTGGACGGCACTCAGGGTCAGCCCCAGCATTTT. The V and J genes are TRBV5-1 and TRBJ1-5, with D possibly matching TRBD1 (5 bases). Between the trimmed V and J ends, which lost 0 bases and 6 bases, there was a span of 13 bases. The CDR3 covers 15 residues. The germline V gene has CDR1 SGHRS and CDR2 YFSETQ. The full variable domain, rest sourced from reference TRBV5-1 and TRBJ1-5, is KAGVTQTPRYLIKTRGQQVTLSCSPISGHRSVSWYQQTPGQGLQFLFEYFSETQRNKGNFPGRFSGRQFSNSRSEMNVSTLELGDSALYLCASSLDGTQGQPQHFGDGTRLSIL.

This chain uses TRBV25-1 with TRBJ1-2; no clear D gene. There are 11 residues in the CDR3. Germline CDR1 is MGHDK and CDR2 is SYGVNS. The germline V and J ends were trimmed by 3 bases and 7 bases, with 6 bases remaining between them. The CDR3 is CASSDGLGYTF. The CDR3 bases are TGTGCCAGCAGTGACGGGCTTGGCTACACCTTC.

The chain recombines TRBV12-3 or TRBV12-4 with TRBJ2-6; 9 nucleotides align to TRBD1. CDR3 length: 19 residues. Trimming at V came to 3 bases and at J to 1 base, leaving 10 bases not matched to a gene. The chain's CDR3 is CASSFIPGQGRSGANVLTF. Written as DNA, the CDR3 is TGTGCCAGCAGTTTTATTCCGGGACAGGGAAGGTCTGGGGCCAACGTCCTGACTTTC.

This clonotype was counted between two and nine times. Relative to the germline gene, one junction end is altered; a read error may explain this. The genes are TRBV25-1 and TRBJ2-7; the match to TRBD1 covers 9 bases. The CDR3 covers 14 residues. Per the germline V gene, CDR1 is MGHDK and CDR2 is SYGVNS. The CDR3 loop is CASSEGQGIYEQYF. The CDR3 DNA reads as TGTGCCAGCAGTGAAGGACAGGGGATCTACGAACAGTACTTC.

This sequence joins TRBV6-2 or TRBV6-3 and TRBJ1-1, with 8 nucleotides matching TRBD1. J gave up 10 bases and V 6 bases, and 4 bases lay outside the gene matches. Per the germline V gene, CDR1 is MNHEY and CDR2 is SVGEGT. The CDR3 totals 11 residues. CDR3 DNA: TGTGCCAGCAGCAACGGACAGGGAGCTTTCTTT. This translates into CASSNGQGAFF.

This clonotype was observed at least ten times. The rearrangement links TRBV2 to TRBJ1-5; maybe TRBD1 (6 bases). Germline CDR1 reads SNHLY; CDR2 reads FYNNEI. The CDR3 runs to 15 residues. Trimming took off 5 bases at V and 4 bases at J, with 15 bases between the two ends. The CDR3 loop reads CASSPGQSGNQPQHF. The CDR3 coding sequence is TGTGCCAGCAGTCCAGGACAGTCCGGTAATCAGCCCCAGCATTTT.

This clonotype was seen a handful of times. This chain connects TRBV6-1 to TRBJ1-5; 7 positions agree with TRBD1. Germline CDR1 is MNHNS and CDR2 is SASEGT. The CDR3 runs to 14 residues. Losses at the gene ends were 6 bases for V and 5 bases for J; bases not matched to a gene: 7. As DNA, the CDR3 is TGTGCCAGCAGCCCTGACAGGGATGATCAGCCCCAGCATTTT. Residues: CASSPDRDDQPQHF.

The gene calls are TRBV19 and TRBJ1-6; D call uncertain. Trimming took 1 base from V and 10 from J, leaving 8 bases between them. The germline gives CDR1 LNHDA, CDR2 SQIVND (reference sequence). The CDR3 sequence is 13 residues long. The CDR3 here is CASSIGRNSPLHF. The CDR3, as DNA: TGTGCCAGTAGTATAGGGAGAAACTCACCCCTCCACTTT. The whole variable domain, remainder taken from reference TRBV19 and TRBJ1-6, is DGGITQSPKYLFRKEGQNVTLSCEQNLNHDAMYWYRQDPGQGLRLIYYSQIVNDFQKGDIAEGYSVSREKKESFPLTVTSAQKNPTAFYLCASSIGRNSPLHFGNGTRLTVT.